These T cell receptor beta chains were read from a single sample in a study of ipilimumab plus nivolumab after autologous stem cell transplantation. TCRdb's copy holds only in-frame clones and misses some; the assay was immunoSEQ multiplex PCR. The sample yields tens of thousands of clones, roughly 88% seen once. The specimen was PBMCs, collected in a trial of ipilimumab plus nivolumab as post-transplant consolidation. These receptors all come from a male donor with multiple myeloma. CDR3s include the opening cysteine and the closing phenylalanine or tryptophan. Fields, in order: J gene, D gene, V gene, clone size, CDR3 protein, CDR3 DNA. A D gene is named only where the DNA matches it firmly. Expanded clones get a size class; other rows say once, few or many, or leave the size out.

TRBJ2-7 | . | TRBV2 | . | CASSNRDLTQDEQYF | TGTGCCAGCAGTAACCGGGACCTCACACAGGACGAGCAGTACTTC
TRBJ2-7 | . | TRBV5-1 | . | CASSLDPQTGSYEQYF | TGCGCCAGCAGCTTGGACCCGCAAACTGGCTCCTACGAGCAGTACTTC
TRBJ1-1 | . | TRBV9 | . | CASSVDGPAEAFF | TGTGCCAGCAGCGTAGACGGCCCCGCTGAAGCTTTCTTT
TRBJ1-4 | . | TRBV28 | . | CASSFPGGEKLFF | TGTGCCAGCAGTTTCCCGGGGGGGGAAAAACTGTTTTTT
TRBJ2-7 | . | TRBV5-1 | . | CASSPIRDNSYEQYF | TGCGCCAGCAGCCCAATCCGGGACAACTCCTACGAGCAGTACTTC
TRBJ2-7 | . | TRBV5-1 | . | CASKGGAGYEQYF | TGCGCCAGCAAGGGGGGGGCGGGATACGAGCAGTACTTC
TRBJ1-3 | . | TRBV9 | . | CASSVEWRSGNTIYF | TGTGCCAGCAGCGTAGAGTGGAGGTCTGGAAACACCATATATTTT
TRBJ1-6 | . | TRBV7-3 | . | CASSLLGENSPLHF | TGTGCCAGCAGCTTATTGGGGGAAAATTCACCCCTCCACTTT
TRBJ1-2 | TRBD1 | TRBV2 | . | CASTTTGTGLGYTF | TGTGCCAGCACCACCACCGGGACAGGTCTAGGCTACACCTTC
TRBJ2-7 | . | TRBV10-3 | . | CAISLPGPAPGEQYF | TGTGCCATCAGTTTACCGGGCCCTGCCCCGGGCGAGCAGTACTTC
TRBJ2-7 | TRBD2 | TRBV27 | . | CASSGTSGYEQYF | TGTGCCAGCAGTGGGACTAGCGGCTACGAGCAGTACTTC
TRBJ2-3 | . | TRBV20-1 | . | CSAELGDTQYF | TGCAGTGCTGAATTGGGAGATACGCAGTATTTT
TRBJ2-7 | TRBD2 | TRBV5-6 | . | CASSTWGGEQYF | TGTGCCAGCAGCACCTGGGGGGGCGAGCAGTACTTC
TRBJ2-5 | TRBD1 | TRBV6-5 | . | CASSQGGLEETQYF | TGTGCCAGCAGTCAAGGGGGCTTGGAGGAGACCCAGTACTTC
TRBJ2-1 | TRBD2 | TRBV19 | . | CASSIGRLAGSNEQFF | TGTGCCAGTAGTATAGGGCGACTAGCGGGATCCAATGAGCAGTTCTTC
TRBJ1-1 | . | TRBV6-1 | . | CASSKQSIVGTEAFF | TGTGCCAGCAGTAAACAGTCAATTGTGGGCACTGAAGCTTTCTTT
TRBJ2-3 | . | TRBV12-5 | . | CASGLPVLGLLTDTQYF | TGTGCTAGTGGTTTGCCCGTCTTGGGGCTTTTGACAGATACGCAGTATTTT
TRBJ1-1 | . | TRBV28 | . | CASSFGGRNTEAFF | TGTGCCAGCAGTTTCGGGGGGCGGAACACTGAAGCTTTCTTT
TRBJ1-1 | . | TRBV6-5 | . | CASRTPGIARTEAFF | TGTGCCAGCAGGACTCCAGGGATCGCGAGGACTGAAGCTTTCTTT
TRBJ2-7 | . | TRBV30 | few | CAWWGAYGQYF | TGTGCCTGGTGGGGGGCCTATGGGCAGTACTTC
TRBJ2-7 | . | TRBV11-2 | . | CASSLDFTGSYEQYF | TGTGCCAGCAGCTTAGATTTCACAGGATCTTACGAGCAGTACTTC
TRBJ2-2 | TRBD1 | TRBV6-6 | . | CASSDSRDRDFGELFF | TGTGCCAGCAGCGACTCCCGGGACAGGGATTTCGGGGAGCTGTTTTTT
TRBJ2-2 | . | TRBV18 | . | CASSPTFPSTGELFF | TGTGCCAGCTCACCCACGTTTCCAAGCACCGGGGAGCTGTTTTTT
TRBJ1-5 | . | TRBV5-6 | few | CASSSAEAPPGYSNQPQHF | TGTGCCAGCAGCTCGGCCGAGGCCCCCCCGGGGTATAGTAATCAGCCCCAGCATTTT
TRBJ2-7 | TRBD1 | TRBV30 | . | CASQGVYEQYF | TGTGCCTCACAGGGGGTCTACGAGCAGTACTTC
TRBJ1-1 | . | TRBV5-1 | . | CASSLVGLQSNTEAFF | TGCGCCAGCAGCTTGGTCGGTTTACAGTCGAACACTGAAGCTTTCTTT
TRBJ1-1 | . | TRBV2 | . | CASSDLGGNTEAFF | TGTGCCAGCAGTGATTTGGGGGGGAACACTGAAGCTTTCTTT
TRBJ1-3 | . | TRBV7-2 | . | CASSLEGFNSGNTIYF | TGTGCCAGCAGCTTGGAGGGGTTTAACTCTGGAAACACCATATATTTT
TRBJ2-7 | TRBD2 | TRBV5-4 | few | CASSPGLADTSYEQYF | TGTGCCAGCAGCCCTGGACTAGCGGATACCTCCTACGAGCAGTACTTC
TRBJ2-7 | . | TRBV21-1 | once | CASSEGARHEQYF | TGTGCCAGCTCCGAGGGGGCGCGGCACGAGCAGTACTTC
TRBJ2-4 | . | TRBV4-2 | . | CASSQETGLTKNIQYF | TGTGCCAGCAGCCAAGAAACAGGGCTTACCAAAAACATTCAGTACTTC
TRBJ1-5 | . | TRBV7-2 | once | CASSVFLNQPQHF | TGTGCCAGCAGCGTTTTCCTGAATCAGCCCCAGCATTTT
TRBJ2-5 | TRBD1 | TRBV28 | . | CASSVAGQGETQYF | TGTGCCAGCAGTGTAGCTGGACAGGGAGAGACCCAGTACTTC
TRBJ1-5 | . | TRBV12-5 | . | CASGLNWPQHF | TGTGCTAGTGGTTTGAATTGGCCCCAGCATTTT
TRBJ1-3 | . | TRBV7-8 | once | CASSLVGLLGNTIYF | TGTGCCAGCAGCTTAGTAGGCCTCCTGGGAAACACCATATATTTT
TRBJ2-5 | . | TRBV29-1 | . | CSVSRQPPETQYF | TGCAGCGTTTCGAGACAGCCCCCAGAGACCCAGTACTTC
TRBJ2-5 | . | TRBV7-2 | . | CASGTGQYQYF | TGTGCCAGCGGTACGGGGCAGTACCAGTACTTC
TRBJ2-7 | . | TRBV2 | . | CASSEGARYEQYF | TGTGCCAGCAGTGAAGGGGCCAGGTACGAGCAGTACTTC
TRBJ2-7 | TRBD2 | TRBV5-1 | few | CASSSTPGLASSYEQYF | TGCGCCAGCAGCTCCACTCCCGGACTAGCGTCCTCCTACGAGCAGTACTTC
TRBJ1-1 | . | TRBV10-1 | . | CASRDNMNTEAFF | TGCGCCAGCAGGGACAATATGAACACTGAAGCTTTCTTT
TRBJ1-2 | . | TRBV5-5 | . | CASSLIEFNYGYTF | TGTGCCAGCAGCTTGATTGAATTTAACTATGGCTACACCTTC